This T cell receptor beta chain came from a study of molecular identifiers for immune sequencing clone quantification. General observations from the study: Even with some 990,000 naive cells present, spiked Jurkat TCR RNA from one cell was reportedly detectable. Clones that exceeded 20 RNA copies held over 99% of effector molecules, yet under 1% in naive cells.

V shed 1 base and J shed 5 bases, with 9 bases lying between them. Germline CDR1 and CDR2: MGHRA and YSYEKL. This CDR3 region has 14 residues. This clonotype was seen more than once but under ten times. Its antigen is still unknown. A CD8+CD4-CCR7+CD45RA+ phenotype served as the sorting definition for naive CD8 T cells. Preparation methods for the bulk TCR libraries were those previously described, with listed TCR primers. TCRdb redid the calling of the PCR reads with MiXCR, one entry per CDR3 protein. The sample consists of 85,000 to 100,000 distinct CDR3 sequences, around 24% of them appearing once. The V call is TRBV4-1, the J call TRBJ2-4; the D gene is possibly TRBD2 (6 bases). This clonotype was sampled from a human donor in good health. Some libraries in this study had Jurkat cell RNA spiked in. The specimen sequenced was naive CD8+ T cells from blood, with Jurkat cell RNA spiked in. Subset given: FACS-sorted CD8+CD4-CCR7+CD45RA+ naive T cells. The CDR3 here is CASSQGRGQNIQYF. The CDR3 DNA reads TGCGCCAGCAGCCAAGGGAGGGGACAAAACATTCAGTACTTC.